Detailed here is one T cell receptor (beta chain). Its antigen remains unidentified. Germline loops: CDR1 SGHTS, CDR2 YDEGEE. This CDR3 comprises 12 residues. V was cut by 4 bases and J by 4 bases, with 8 bases left in between. This sample is part of a study of long-term antiretroviral therapy in people with HIV. Overall study context: The earliest samples came about a decade before the 2015 immediate-ART recommendation. Overall study results and limits: Transplant-donor-level diversity was not reached after ART, though diversity increased. Comparison with controls showed narrower CDR3 length ranges in HIV repertoires.

Sequencing relied on immunoSEQ assay v3.0, run at survey level. Sequenced by immunoSEQ multiplex PCR; TCRdb stores in-frame clones only, minus some. The sample records about 38,000 clones, approximately 79% being singletons. This chain joins TRBV5-8 and TRBJ2-5; D is unresolved. Sequences were derived from unsorted PBMCs, sampled 1.5 years after starting antiretroviral therapy. The sequence derives from a man younger than 30 with HIV. The CDR3 is CASSDWGETQYF. The CDR3 nucleotides are TGTGCCAGCAGCGACTGGGGAGAGACCCAGTACTTC.